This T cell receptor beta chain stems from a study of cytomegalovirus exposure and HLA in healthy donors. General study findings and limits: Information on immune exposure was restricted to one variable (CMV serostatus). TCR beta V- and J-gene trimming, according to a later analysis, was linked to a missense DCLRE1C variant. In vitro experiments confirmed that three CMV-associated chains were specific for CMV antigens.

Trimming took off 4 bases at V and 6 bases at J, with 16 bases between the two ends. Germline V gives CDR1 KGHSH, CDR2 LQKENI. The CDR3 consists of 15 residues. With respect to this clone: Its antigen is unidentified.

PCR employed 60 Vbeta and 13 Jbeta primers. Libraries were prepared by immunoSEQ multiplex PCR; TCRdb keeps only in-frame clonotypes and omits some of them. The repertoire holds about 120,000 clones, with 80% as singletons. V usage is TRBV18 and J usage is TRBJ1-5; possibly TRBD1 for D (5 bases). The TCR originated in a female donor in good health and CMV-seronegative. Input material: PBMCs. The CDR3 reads CASSRTQGTGQPQHF. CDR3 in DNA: TGTGCCAGCTCACGAACTCAGGGAACGGGTCAGCCCCAGCATTTT.